This is a list of T cell receptor beta chains from one sample in a study of T cell responses to AZD1222 COVID-19 vaccine. Method: immunoSEQ multiplex PCR; TCRdb's copy keeps in-frame clones and lacks some. The table has about 100,000 clones, about 87% seen once; the top ten hold about 1.8%. Sequenced here: peripheral blood, sampled on day 0 of AZD1222 vaccination. The receptors come from an adult in good health. The CDR3 runs from the conserved cysteine through the conserved F or W. A D gene is named only where the DNA matches it firmly. Size is omitted from some rows. Given values are once, few, many or a class for expanded clones.

J gene: TRBJ2-7
CDR3 length: 14
D gene: TRBD2
V gene: TRBV30
clone size: NA
CDR3 DNA: TGTGCCTGGAGTGTTAGAGCGGGATACTACGAGCAGTACTTC
CDR3 protein: CAWSVRAGYYEQYF

J gene: TRBJ2-7
CDR3 length: 13
D gene: NA
V gene: TRBV6-5
clone size: NA
CDR3 DNA: TGTGCCAGCAGCCGCTCCATATCGGGCGAGCAGTACTTC
CDR3 protein: CASSRSISGEQYF

J gene: TRBJ2-7
CDR3 length: 14
D gene: NA
V gene: TRBV20-1
clone size: NA
CDR3 DNA: TGCAGTGCTAGTCTCACGGGAGTAGCCTACGAGCAGTACTTC
CDR3 protein: CSASLTGVAYEQYF

J gene: TRBJ1-5
CDR3 length: 14
D gene: NA
V gene: TRBV5-5
clone size: NA
CDR3 DNA: TGTGCCAGCAGCTCAGGACAGCCCAATCAGCCCCAGCATTTT
CDR3 protein: CASSSGQPNQPQHF

J gene: TRBJ2-7
CDR3 length: 14
D gene: TRBD1
V gene: TRBV10-3
clone size: NA
CDR3 DNA: TGTGCCATAAGTGCAGGGACAGGAACCTACGAGCAGTACTTC
CDR3 protein: CAISAGTGTYEQYF

J gene: TRBJ2-5
CDR3 length: 15
D gene: NA
V gene: TRBV24-1
clone size: NA
CDR3 DNA: TGTGCCACCAGTTCGGCAGGGGCGTCGGAAGAGACCCAGTACTTC
CDR3 protein: CATSSAGASEETQYF

J gene: TRBJ2-7
CDR3 length: 15
D gene: TRBD1
V gene: TRBV28
clone size: NA
CDR3 DNA: TGTGCCAGCAGCTACAGGGGCTTAAGCTCCTACGAGCAGTACTTC
CDR3 protein: CASSYRGLSSYEQYF

J gene: TRBJ2-1
CDR3 length: 16
D gene: TRBD2
V gene: TRBV4-1
clone size: NA
CDR3 DNA: TGCGCCAGCAGCCAACCTACTAGCGGGAGAAACAATGAGCAGTTCTTC
CDR3 protein: CASSQPTSGRNNEQFF

J gene: TRBJ1-2
CDR3 length: 11
D gene: NA
V gene: TRBV28
clone size: NA
CDR3 DNA: TGTGCCATCATGTCCAACTATGGCTACACCTTC
CDR3 protein: CAIMSNYGYTF

J gene: TRBJ1-4
CDR3 length: 13
D gene: NA
V gene: TRBV5-1
clone size: once
CDR3 DNA: TGCGCCAGCAGCTTGGGACAGAATGAAAAACTGTTTTTT
CDR3 protein: CASSLGQNEKLFF

J gene: TRBJ2-5
CDR3 length: 14
D gene: TRBD1
V gene: TRBV11-3
clone size: NA
CDR3 DNA: TGTGCCAGCAGTTATTCAGGGGGAATGGAGACCCAGTACTTC
CDR3 protein: CASSYSGGMETQYF

J gene: TRBJ2-1
CDR3 length: 13
D gene: TRBD2
V gene: TRBV29-1
clone size: NA
CDR3 DNA: TGCAGCGCTGGACTAGCGGGTCGCAATGAGCAGTTCTTC
CDR3 protein: CSAGLAGRNEQFF

J gene: TRBJ2-1
CDR3 length: 16
D gene: TRBD2
V gene: TRBV10-3
clone size: NA
CDR3 DNA: TGTGCCATCAGTGCGATAGAACTAGCGGGAACAGATGAGCAGTTCTTC
CDR3 protein: CAISAIELAGTDEQFF

J gene: TRBJ2-5
CDR3 length: 11
D gene: NA
V gene: TRBV20-1
clone size: NA
CDR3 DNA: TGCAGTGCTAGAGTAGGGGAGACCCAGTACTTC
CDR3 protein: CSARVGETQYF

J gene: TRBJ2-5
CDR3 length: 14
D gene: NA
V gene: TRBV28
clone size: NA
CDR3 DNA: TGTGCCAGCAGTCTCCCCGGGAGACAAGAGACCCAGTACTTC
CDR3 protein: CASSLPGRQETQYF

J gene: TRBJ2-1
CDR3 length: 13
D gene: TRBD2
V gene: TRBV5-1
clone size: NA
CDR3 DNA: TGCGCCAGCAGGTCAGCGGGAGAGAGTGAGCAGTTCTTC
CDR3 protein: CASRSAGESEQFF

J gene: TRBJ2-2
CDR3 length: 12
D gene: NA
V gene: TRBV13
clone size: NA
CDR3 DNA: TGTGCCAGCAGCTTAGGAGGAGGGGAGCTGTTTTTT
CDR3 protein: CASSLGGGELFF

J gene: TRBJ2-5
CDR3 length: 16
D gene: NA
V gene: TRBV7-2
clone size: NA
CDR3 DNA: TGTGCCAGCAGCTTAAACCTAGCGACAAGGGGTGGGACCCAGTACTTC
CDR3 protein: CASSLNLATRGGTQYF

J gene: TRBJ2-5
CDR3 length: 17
D gene: TRBD1
V gene: TRBV7-8
clone size: NA
CDR3 DNA: TGTGCCAGCAGCCGGACAGGGGGCTTGTGGTTAGGAGAGACCCAGTACTTC
CDR3 protein: CASSRTGGLWLGETQYF

J gene: TRBJ1-1
CDR3 length: 14
D gene: NA
V gene: TRBV9
clone size: NA
CDR3 DNA: TGTGCCAGCAGCCGAATGGAGGGTGGCACTGAAGCTTTCTTT
CDR3 protein: CASSRMEGGTEAFF

J gene: TRBJ2-7
CDR3 length: 12
D gene: TRBD1
V gene: TRBV7-9
clone size: NA
CDR3 DNA: TGTGCCAGCAGCTGGACAGGGGACGAGCAGTACTTC
CDR3 protein: CASSWTGDEQYF

J gene: TRBJ1-1
CDR3 length: 16
D gene: TRBD1
V gene: TRBV6-6
clone size: NA
CDR3 DNA: TGTGCCAGCAGTTACGGGGGACAGGGAGCGAACACTGAAGCTTTCTTT
CDR3 protein: CASSYGGQGANTEAFF

J gene: TRBJ2-2
CDR3 length: 14
D gene: NA
V gene: TRBV9
clone size: NA
CDR3 DNA: TGTGCCAGCAGCGTCCGGCCCAGAGGCGGGGAGCTGTTTTTT
CDR3 protein: CASSVRPRGGELFF

J gene: TRBJ1-6
CDR3 length: 15
D gene: TRBD1
V gene: TRBV16
clone size: NA
CDR3 DNA: TGTGCCAGCAGCCAAAAGGGGACAGGGGATTCACCCCTCCACTTT
CDR3 protein: CASSQKGTGDSPLHF

J gene: TRBJ2-1
CDR3 length: 14
D gene: TRBD1
V gene: TRBV6-5
clone size: NA
CDR3 DNA: TGTGCCAGCACCCCAGGGGGCGGATACAATGAGCAGTTCTTC
CDR3 protein: CASTPGGGYNEQFF

J gene: TRBJ1-6
CDR3 length: 20
D gene: TRBD1
V gene: TRBV27
clone size: NA
CDR3 DNA: TGTGCCAGCAGTTCCTCCCGGGACAGGGGCCGCAGCTCCTATAATTCACCCCTCCACTTT
CDR3 protein: CASSSSRDRGRSSYNSPLHF

J gene: TRBJ2-7
CDR3 length: 17
D gene: NA
V gene: TRBV7-9
clone size: few
CDR3 DNA: TGTGCCAGCAGCTTAGCAGGCAGGGGGGGAATCGATTACGAGCAGTACTTC
CDR3 protein: CASSLAGRGGIDYEQYF

J gene: TRBJ2-5
CDR3 length: 14
D gene: NA
V gene: TRBV7-9
clone size: few
CDR3 DNA: TGTGCCAGCAGCTTAGGGCGGAGCCAAGAGACCCAGTACTTC
CDR3 protein: CASSLGRSQETQYF

J gene: TRBJ2-5
CDR3 length: 13
D gene: NA
V gene: TRBV24-1
clone size: once
CDR3 DNA: TGTGCCACCAGTGGAACTGCGAAAGAGACCCAGTACTTC
CDR3 protein: CATSGTAKETQYF

J gene: TRBJ1-2
CDR3 length: 14
D gene: NA
V gene: TRBV7-8
clone size: once
CDR3 DNA: TGTGCCAGCAGCTTCACAGAATTGTCCTATGGCTACACCTTC
CDR3 protein: CASSFTELSYGYTF

J gene: TRBJ2-7
CDR3 length: 13
D gene: NA
V gene: TRBV6-5
clone size: few
CDR3 DNA: TGTGCCAGCAGTCCTGGACTAAACTACGAGCAGTACTTC
CDR3 protein: CASSPGLNYEQYF

J gene: TRBJ2-1
CDR3 length: 15
D gene: TRBD1
V gene: TRBV6-6
clone size: NA
CDR3 DNA: TGTGCCACCACAGGGGGCGCTAGCTCCTACAATGAGCAGTTCTTC
CDR3 protein: CATTGGASSYNEQFF

J gene: TRBJ2-2
CDR3 length: 17
D gene: NA
V gene: TRBV10-3
clone size: NA
CDR3 DNA: TGTGCCATCAGTGGGACAGCTATACCGCAATCTACCGGGGAGCTGTTTTTT
CDR3 protein: CAISGTAIPQSTGELFF

J gene: TRBJ2-1
CDR3 length: 15
D gene: TRBD1
V gene: TRBV3-1/TRBV3-2
clone size: once
CDR3 DNA: TGTGCCAGCAGCCACGGGGGGACAGGGCGCAATGAGCAGTTCTTC
CDR3 protein: CASSHGGTGRNEQFF

J gene: TRBJ2-3
CDR3 length: 16
D gene: NA
V gene: TRBV11-3
clone size: once
CDR3 DNA: TGTGCCAGCAGGAACAGGCGGAACGCTAGCACAGATACGCAGTATTTT
CDR3 protein: CASRNRRNASTDTQYF

J gene: TRBJ1-4
CDR3 length: 11
D gene: NA
V gene: TRBV29-1
clone size: NA
CDR3 DNA: TGCAGCGCCCGGGAGCGGAGGGAACTGTTTTTT
CDR3 protein: CSARERRELFF

J gene: TRBJ1-5
CDR3 length: 14
D gene: NA
V gene: TRBV28
clone size: NA
CDR3 DNA: TGTGCCAGCCACAATACAGGCAACAATCAGCCCCAGCATTTT
CDR3 protein: CASHNTGNNQPQHF

J gene: TRBJ1-1
CDR3 length: 15
D gene: TRBD1
V gene: TRBV3-1/TRBV3-2
clone size: NA
CDR3 DNA: TGTGCCAGCAGCCAAGATGGGACAGCTAGGGGTGAAGCTTTCTTT
CDR3 protein: CASSQDGTARGEAFF

J gene: TRBJ2-7
CDR3 length: 15
D gene: NA
V gene: TRBV6-5
clone size: once
CDR3 DNA: TGTGCCAGCAGTCCCACTGGATTGACGCGCGGCGAGCAGTACTTC
CDR3 protein: CASSPTGLTRGEQYF

J gene: TRBJ1-2
CDR3 length: 14
D gene: TRBD1
V gene: TRBV7-9
clone size: NA
CDR3 DNA: TGTGCCAGCAGCTTAGACAGGGGGCTGGGTGGCTACACCTTC
CDR3 protein: CASSLDRGLGGYTF

J gene: TRBJ1-5
CDR3 length: 15
D gene: TRBD1
V gene: TRBV5-8
clone size: NA
CDR3 DNA: TGTGCCAGCAGCTTCGGGACAGGGGGGAATCAGCCCCAGCATTTT
CDR3 protein: CASSFGTGGNQPQHF

J gene: TRBJ1-1
CDR3 length: 15
D gene: NA
V gene: TRBV6-5
clone size: NA
CDR3 DNA: TGTGCCAGCAGTTGGGATATACAGGGGAACACTGAAGCTTTCTTT
CDR3 protein: CASSWDIQGNTEAFF

J gene: TRBJ1-6
CDR3 length: 14
D gene: TRBD1
V gene: TRBV5-4
clone size: NA
CDR3 DNA: TGTGCCAGCAGGTTGGGACAGGAGGAATCACCCCTCCACTTT
CDR3 protein: CASRLGQEESPLHF

J gene: TRBJ1-1
CDR3 length: 15
D gene: NA
V gene: TRBV7-8
clone size: NA
CDR3 DNA: TGTGCCAGCAGCTCAACTTTGCTATTGAACACTGAAGCTTTCTTT
CDR3 protein: CASSSTLLLNTEAFF

J gene: TRBJ2-1
CDR3 length: 16
D gene: NA
V gene: TRBV9
clone size: NA
CDR3 DNA: TGTGCCAGCAGCCCTACCGGTCGAGACTCCTACAATGAGCAGTTCTTC
CDR3 protein: CASSPTGRDSYNEQFF

J gene: TRBJ1-1
CDR3 length: 16
D gene: NA
V gene: TRBV2
clone size: once
CDR3 DNA: TGTGCCAGCAGTGAAGCGTCTAACAGGGATAACACTGAAGCTTTCTTT
CDR3 protein: CASSEASNRDNTEAFF

J gene: TRBJ2-2
CDR3 length: 14
D gene: NA
V gene: TRBV6-5
clone size: NA
CDR3 DNA: TGTGCCATCCAACGACCCTCGAACACCGGGGAGCTGTTTTTT
CDR3 protein: CAIQRPSNTGELFF